This T cell receptor beta chain was identified in a study of ipilimumab plus nivolumab after autologous stem cell transplantation. The germline V and J ends were trimmed by 1 base and 6 bases, with 15 bases remaining between them. The CDR3 runs 16 residues. Germline values: CDR1 MNHNS, CDR2 SASEGT. Assay used: immunoSEQ multiplex PCR; TCRdb lists only in-frame clones, some missing. The sample records some 3,100 clones, around four fifths being singletons. The chain employs TRBV6-1 and TRBJ2-2; perhaps TRBD1 as D (6 bases). The sample consisted of PBMCs, taken in a trial of ipilimumab plus nivolumab as post-transplant consolidation. The source is a male donor with multiple myeloma. CDR3 loop: CASSEVPQGWSGELFF. In DNA, the CDR3 is TGTGCCAGCAGTGAAGTGCCGCAGGGGTGGTCCGGGGAGCTGTTTTTT.